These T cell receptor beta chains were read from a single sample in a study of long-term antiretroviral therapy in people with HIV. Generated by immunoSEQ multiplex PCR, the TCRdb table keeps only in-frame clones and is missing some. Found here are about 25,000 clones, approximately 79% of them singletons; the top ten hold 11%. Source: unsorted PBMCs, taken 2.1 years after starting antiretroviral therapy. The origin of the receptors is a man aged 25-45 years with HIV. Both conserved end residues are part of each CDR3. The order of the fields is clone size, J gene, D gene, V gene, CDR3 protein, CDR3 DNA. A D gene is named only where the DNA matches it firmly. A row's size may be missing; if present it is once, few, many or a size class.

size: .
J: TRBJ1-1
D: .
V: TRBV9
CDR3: CASSVRDGAKNTEAFF
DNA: TGTGCCAGCAGCGTCCGGGACGGAGCTAAGAACACTGAAGCTTTCTTT

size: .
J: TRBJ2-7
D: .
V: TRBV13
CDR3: CASSLGASPYEQYF
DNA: TGTGCCAGCAGCTTAGGGGCCAGCCCCTACGAGCAGTACTTC

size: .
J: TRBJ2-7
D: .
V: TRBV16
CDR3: CASSQSAYEQYF
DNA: TGTGCCAGCAGCCAATCCGCGTACGAGCAGTACTTC

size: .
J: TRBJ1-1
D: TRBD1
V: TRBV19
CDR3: CASKGQGFGGAEAFF
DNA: TGTGCCAGTAAGGGACAGGGTTTTGGGGGCGCTGAAGCTTTCTTT

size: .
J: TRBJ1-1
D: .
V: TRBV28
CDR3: CASKYERGGSTEAFF
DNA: TGTGCCAGCAAATACGAGAGGGGGGGAAGCACTGAAGCTTTCTTT

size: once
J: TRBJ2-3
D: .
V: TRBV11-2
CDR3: CASSLAGGTFTDTQYF
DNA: TGTGCCAGCAGCTTAGCGGGCGGGACCTTCACAGATACGCAGTATTTT

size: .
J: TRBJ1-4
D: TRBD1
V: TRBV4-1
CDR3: CASSQVGQGNEKLFF
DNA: TGCGCCAGCAGCCAAGTGGGACAGGGTAATGAAAAACTGTTTTTT

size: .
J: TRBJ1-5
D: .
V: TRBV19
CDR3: CASSMDGARSNQPQHF
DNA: TGTGCCAGTAGTATGGATGGGGCGCGGAGCAATCAGCCCCAGCATTTT

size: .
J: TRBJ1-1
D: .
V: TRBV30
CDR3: CAWSVGTEAFF
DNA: TGTGCCTGGAGTGTGGGGACAGAAGCTTTCTTT

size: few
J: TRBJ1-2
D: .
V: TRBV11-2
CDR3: CASSNPVGGYTF
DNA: TGTGCCAGCAGCAATCCGGTGGGGGGCTACACCTTC

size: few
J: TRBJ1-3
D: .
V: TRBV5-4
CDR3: CASSLEMSGNTIYF
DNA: TGTGCCAGCAGCCTGGAAATGAGTGGAAACACCATATATTTT

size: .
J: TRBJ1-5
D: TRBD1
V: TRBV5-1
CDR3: CASSRTGDQPQHF
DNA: TGCGCCAGCAGCAGGACAGGGGACCAGCCCCAGCATTTT

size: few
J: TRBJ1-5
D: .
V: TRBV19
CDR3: CASSPYSNQPQHF
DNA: TGTGCCAGTAGTCCTTATAGCAATCAGCCCCAGCATTTT

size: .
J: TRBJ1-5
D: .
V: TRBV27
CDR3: CASSWEYNQPQHF
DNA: TGTGCCAGCAGTTGGGAGTACAATCAGCCCCAGCATTTT

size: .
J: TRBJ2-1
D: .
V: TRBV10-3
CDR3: CATSLGNEQFF
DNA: TGTGCCACCTCGTTGGGCAATGAGCAGTTCTTC

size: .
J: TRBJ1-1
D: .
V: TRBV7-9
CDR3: CASIVTGLVDTEAFF
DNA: TGTGCCAGCATCGTGACAGGCCTTGTGGACACTGAAGCTTTCTTT

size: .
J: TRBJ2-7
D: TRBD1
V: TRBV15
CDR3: CATSRPRQGRHSYEQYF
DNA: TGTGCCACCAGCAGACCTCGACAGGGGAGGCATTCCTACGAGCAGTACTTC

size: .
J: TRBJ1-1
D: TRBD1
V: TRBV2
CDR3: CASSTRGQGAPAFF
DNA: TGTGCCAGCAGCACAAGGGGACAGGGGGCGCCGGCTTTCTTT

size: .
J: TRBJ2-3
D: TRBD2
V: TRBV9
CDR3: CASNIGGGAVTDTQYF
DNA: TGTGCCAGCAACATAGGCGGGGGGGCCGTAACAGATACGCAGTATTTT

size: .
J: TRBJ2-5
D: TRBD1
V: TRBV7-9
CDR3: CASSQRTGARETQYF
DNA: TGTGCCAGCAGCCAACGTACAGGGGCACGGGAGACCCAGTACTTC

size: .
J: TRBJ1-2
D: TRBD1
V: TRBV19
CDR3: CASSMDLDRATYGYTF
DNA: TGTGCCAGTAGTATGGACCTGGACAGGGCGACCTATGGCTACACCTTC

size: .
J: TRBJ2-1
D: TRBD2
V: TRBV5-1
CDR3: CASSLAGTSGGGSNEQFF
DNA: TGCGCCAGCAGCTTGGCCGGGACTAGCGGGGGGGGTTCCAATGAGCAGTTCTTC

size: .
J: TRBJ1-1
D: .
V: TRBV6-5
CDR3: CASIPAAQATEAFF
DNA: TGTGCCAGCATTCCCGCTGCGCAGGCTACTGAAGCTTTCTTT

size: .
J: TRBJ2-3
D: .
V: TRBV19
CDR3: CASSRGLGNTQYF
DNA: TGTGCCAGTAGCCGGGGGCTGGGGAATACGCAGTATTTT

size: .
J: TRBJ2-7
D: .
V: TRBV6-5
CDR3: CASSTGHSIYEQYF
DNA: TGTGCCAGCTCCACGGGACATAGTATATACGAGCAGTACTTC

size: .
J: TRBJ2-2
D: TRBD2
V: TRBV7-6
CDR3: CASSPGRGTGELFF
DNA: TGTGCCAGCAGCCCGGGGAGGGGTACCGGGGAGCTGTTTTTT

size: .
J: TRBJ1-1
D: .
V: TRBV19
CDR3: CASSQQLYTEAFF
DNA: TGTGCCAGTAGTCAACAGTTATACACTGAAGCTTTCTTT

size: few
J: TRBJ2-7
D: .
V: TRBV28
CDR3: CASSLSHEQYF
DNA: TGTGCCAGCAGTTTAAGTCACGAGCAGTACTTC

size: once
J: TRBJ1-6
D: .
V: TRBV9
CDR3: CASSVGAIINSPLHF
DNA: TGTGCCAGCAGCGTAGGTGCAATAATCAATTCACCCCTCCACTTT

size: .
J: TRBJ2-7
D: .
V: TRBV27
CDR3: CASSLNREGTKPYEQYF
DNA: TGTGCCAGTTCCCTTAACCGCGAGGGCACAAAGCCCTACGAGCAGTACTTC

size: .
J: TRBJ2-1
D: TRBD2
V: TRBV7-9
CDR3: CASSLVRGGPTNEQFF
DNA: TGTGCCAGCAGCTTAGTGCGGGGGGGCCCCACCAATGAGCAGTTCTTC

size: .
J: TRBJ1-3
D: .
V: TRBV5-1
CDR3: CASSLEGRGNTIYF
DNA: TGCGCCAGCAGCTTGGAAGGAAGAGGAAACACCATATATTTT

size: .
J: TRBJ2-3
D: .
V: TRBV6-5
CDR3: CASSYTRTGTDTQYF
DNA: TGTGCCAGCAGTTACACCCGGACAGGCACAGATACGCAGTATTTT

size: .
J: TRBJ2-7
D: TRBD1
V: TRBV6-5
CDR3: CASRRQGSSYEQYF
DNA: TGTGCCAGCAGACGACAGGGGAGCTCCTACGAGCAGTACTTC

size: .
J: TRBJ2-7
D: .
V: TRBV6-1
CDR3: CASIGDYEQYF
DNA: TGTGCCAGCATTGGCGACTACGAGCAGTACTTC

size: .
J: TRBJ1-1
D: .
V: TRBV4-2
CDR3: CASSPSVTLGSEAFF
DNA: TGTGCCAGCAGCCCGAGCGTTACCCTTGGGAGTGAAGCTTTCTTT

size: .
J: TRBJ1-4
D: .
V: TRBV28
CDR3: CASTNGGGGGREKLFF
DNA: TGTGCCAGCACCAACGGAGGGGGAGGGGGAAGAGAAAAACTGTTTTTT

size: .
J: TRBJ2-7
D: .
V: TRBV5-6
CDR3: CASSLESSYEQYF
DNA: TGTGCCAGCAGCTTGGAGAGCTCCTACGAGCAGTACTTC

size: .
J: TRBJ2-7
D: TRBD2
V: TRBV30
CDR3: CAGTRGGALYEQYF
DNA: TGTGCCGGAACGCGGGGGGGCGCCCTTTACGAGCAGTACTTC

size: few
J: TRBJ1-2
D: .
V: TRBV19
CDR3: CASSEDSDYGYTF
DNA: TGTGCCAGTAGTGAAGACAGTGACTATGGCTACACCTTC

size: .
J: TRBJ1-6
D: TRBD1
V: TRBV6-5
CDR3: CASRATGPAPLHF
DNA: TGTGCCAGCAGGGCGACAGGGCCCGCACCCCTCCACTTT

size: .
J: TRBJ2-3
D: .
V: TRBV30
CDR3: CAWSVVSTDTQYF
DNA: TGTGCCTGGAGTGTGGTATCTACAGATACGCAGTATTTT

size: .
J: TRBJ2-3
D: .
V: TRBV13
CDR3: CASSPGQPTSTDTQYF
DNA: TGTGCCAGCAGCCCTGGACAGCCGACTAGCACAGATACGCAGTATTTT

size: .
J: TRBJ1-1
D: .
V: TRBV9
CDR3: CASSLDGSEAFF
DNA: TGTGCCAGCAGCCTTGACGGGAGTGAAGCTTTCTTT

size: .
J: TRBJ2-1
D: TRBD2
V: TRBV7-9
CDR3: CASSLGGGRVDNEQFF
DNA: TGTGCCAGCAGCTTAGGTGGCGGGAGGGTGGACAATGAGCAGTTCTTC

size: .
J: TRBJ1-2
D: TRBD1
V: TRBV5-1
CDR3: CASSLWSTGGVNYGYTF
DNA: TGCGCCAGCAGCTTGTGGTCCACAGGGGGCGTTAACTATGGCTACACCTTC

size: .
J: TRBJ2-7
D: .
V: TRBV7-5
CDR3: CVRSPLTFLYEQYF
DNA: TGTGTCAGAAGCCCTCTGACATTTCTTTACGAGCAGTACTTC

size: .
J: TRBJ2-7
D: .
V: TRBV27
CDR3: CASSPTWTGSYEQYF
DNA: TGTGCCAGCAGTCCTACTTGGACGGGCTCCTACGAGCAGTACTTC

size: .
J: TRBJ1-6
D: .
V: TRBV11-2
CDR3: CASTSTGTNSPLHF
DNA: TGTGCCAGCACCTCAACAGGGACTAATTCACCCCTCCACTTT

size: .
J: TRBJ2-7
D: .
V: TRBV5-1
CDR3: CASSLQGWGPTYEQYF
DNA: TGCGCCAGCAGCTTGCAGGGGTGGGGGCCGACCTACGAGCAGTACTTC

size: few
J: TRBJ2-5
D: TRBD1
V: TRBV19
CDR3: CASRPGQLLETQYF
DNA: TGTGCCAGTAGACCGGGACAGTTACTAGAGACCCAGTACTTC

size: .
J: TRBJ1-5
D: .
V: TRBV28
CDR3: CASSRLGNQPQHF
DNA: TGTGCCAGCAGTCGTCTGGGCAATCAGCCCCAGCATTTT

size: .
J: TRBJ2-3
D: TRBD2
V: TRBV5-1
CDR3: CASSLVRGGAGDTQYF
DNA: TGCGCCAGCAGCTTGGTTCGGGGGGGGGCCGGAGATACGCAGTATTTT

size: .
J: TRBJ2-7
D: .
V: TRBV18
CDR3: CASSPLGGEQYF
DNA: TGTGCCAGCTCACCATTGGGGGGCGAGCAGTACTTC

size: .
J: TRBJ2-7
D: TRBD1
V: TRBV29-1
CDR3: CSVRTGGYEQYF
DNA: TGCAGCGTACGGACAGGGGGGTACGAGCAGTACTTC

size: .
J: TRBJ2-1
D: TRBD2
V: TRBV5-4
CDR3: CASRSAGTGGALF
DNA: TGTGCCAGCAGATCGGCCGGTACGGGGGGGGCGCTCTTC

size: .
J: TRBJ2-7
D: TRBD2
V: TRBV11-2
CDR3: CASSSFGGAYEQYF
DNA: TGTGCCAGCAGCTCCTTCGGGGGGGCCTACGAGCAGTACTTC

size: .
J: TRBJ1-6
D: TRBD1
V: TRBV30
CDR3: CAWGDRDSPLHF
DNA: TGTGCCTGGGGGGACAGGGATTCACCCCTCCACTTT

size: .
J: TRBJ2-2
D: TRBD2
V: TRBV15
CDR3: CATSREETSGVGELFF
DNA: TGTGCCACCAGCAGAGAAGAGACTAGCGGGGTCGGGGAGCTGTTTTTT

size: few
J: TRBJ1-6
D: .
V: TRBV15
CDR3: CATDEHPNSNNSPLHF
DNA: TGTGCCACCGACGAACACCCAAACAGCAATAATTCACCCCTCCACTTT